A single sample gave rise to the 11 T cell receptor beta chains below, sequenced in a study of Ad26.COV2.S vaccination and SARS-CoV-2 variants. Sequencing used immunoSEQ multiplex PCR; TCRdb keeps in-frame clones, though not all of them. The table lists about 350,000 clones, 75% to 90% of them singletons. Regarding treatment: 15 to 20 received Ad26.COV2.S at low or high dose, single or two shots; a few received placebo; per-sample allocation not given. It was on day 63 after the first vaccine or placebo injection that samples were taken. The sample was peripheral blood, taken in a trial of Ad26.COV2.S vaccine versus placebo. The receptors were gathered from a person between 18 and 65 years old who received the Ad26.COV2.S COVID-19 vaccine or a placebo.

The chain employs TRBV3-1 (or the pseudogene TRBV3-2) and TRBJ1-1, with TRBD1 matching over 10 bases. In germline, CDR1 is LGHDT, CDR2 YNNKEL (reference sequence). This CDR3 spans 13 amino acids. V was clipped by 6 bases and J by 6 bases; unmatched bases: 4. As DNA, the CDR3 is TGTGCCAGCAGGTACGGACAGGGGGCTGAAGCTTTCTTT. Translating gives CASRYGQGAEAFF.

The J gene is TRBJ2-1, the V gene TRBV6-5; 13 bases align to TRBD2. The V segment lost 2 bases and the J segment 15 bases; nucleotides outside the gene matches: 7. Germline CDR1 reads MNHEY; CDR2 reads SVGAGI. The CDR3 has 14 residues. Here the CDR3 reads CASSYTSGRARPFF. The CDR3 region has the DNA TGTGCCAGCAGTTACACTAGCGGGAGGGCCCGTCCGTTCTTC.

The chain couples TRBV7-2 to TRBJ1-1; possibly TRBD1 for D (5 bases). Looked up from germline, CDR1 is SGHTA and CDR2 is FQGNSA. The CDR3 has 14 residues. Trimming took 3 bases from V and 3 from J, leaving 11 bases between them. The CDR3 region is CASSFRSGDTEAFF. For the CDR3, the DNA is TGTGCCAGCAGCTTTAGGTCGGGGGACACTGAAGCTTTCTTT.

The V call is TRBV5-6, the J call TRBJ1-2, with no clear D. Trimming removed 5 bases from V and 3 bases from J, with 17 bases in between. The CDR3 length is 15 residues. Germline V CDR1 and CDR2: SGHDT, YYEEEE. The CDR3 DNA reads TGTGCCAGCAGGGGTCCACAGCCCCTTGACTATGGCTACACCTTC. It translates to CASRGPQPLDYGYTF.

The CDR3 DNA reads as TGTGCCAGCAGCTCCACCTCTGGAAACACCATATATTTT. Its translation is CASSSTSGNTIYF. The gene calls are TRBV7-8 and TRBJ1-3; D not resolved. Trimming left V 4 bases short and J 0 bases short, with 4 bases between. The CDR3 is 13 residues long. The germline CDR1 and CDR2 sequences are SGHVS and FQNEAQ.

This chain uses TRBV10-3 with TRBJ2-7, with 8 bases that match TRBD1. With V trimmed by 2 bases and J by 2 bases, 8 bases remained unmatched. This CDR3 has 16 residues. The germline CDR1 and CDR2 sequences are ENHRY and SYGVKD. The CDR3, as DNA: TGTGCCATCAGTGAGCCCGGGACAGGAAGCACCTACGAGCAGTACTTC. It is translated as CAISEPGTGSTYEQYF.

This clone was detected a few times. Other nucleotide sequences from this sample produce the same CDR3. The chain uses TRBV6-5 and TRBJ2-7, with D perhaps TRBD1 or TRBD2 (5 bases each). CDR3 length: 13 amino acids. With 5 bases removed from V and 3 bases from J, the gap between germline ends came to 11 bases. In germline, CDR1 is MNHEY, CDR2 SVGAGI. In DNA, the CDR3 is TGTGCCAGCAGTCGGGACCCAGACTACGAGCAGTACTTC. Its protein is CASSRDPDYEQYF.

The J gene is TRBJ2-2, the V gene TRBV7-9; the D call may be TRBD1 or TRBD2 (5 bases each). Germline lookup yields CDR1 SEHNR and CDR2 FQNEAQ (reference sequence). The CDR3 extends over 12 amino acids. V was clipped by 5 bases and J by 5 bases, with 6 bases between them. The CDR3 loop reads CASSEGTGELFF. Here the CDR3 DNA reads TGTGCCAGCAGCGAGGGGACCGGGGAGCTGTTTTTT.

The V and J genes are TRBV2 and TRBJ1-2, with unresolved D. CDR3 length: 12 amino acids. V shed 5 bases and J shed 2 bases, with 6 bases lying between them. Germline V gene data show CDR1 as SNHLY and CDR2 as FYNNEI. This CDR3 is CASSSGNYGYTF. In DNA form, the CDR3 reads TGTGCCAGCAGTTCTGGGAACTATGGCTACACCTTC.

V usage is TRBV7-6 and J usage is TRBJ2-7, with D tentatively TRBD1 (7 bases). V was shortened by 2 bases and J by 3 bases, with 14 bases between the two germline ends. CDR1 is SGHVS and CDR2 is FNYEAQ in the germline V gene. The CDR3 has 15 amino acids. The DNA for the CDR3 is TGTGCCAGCAGCTTAAGGAGGGGACAGAACTACGAGCAGTACTTC. It codes for CASSLRRGQNYEQYF.

This clone was counted once. The chain combines TRBV7-8 with TRBJ1-2; D is ambiguous. CDR1 is SGHVS, CDR2 FQNEAQ, per germline. This CDR3 is 12 amino acids long. V dropped 5 bases and J dropped 2 bases, with 6 bases sitting between them. CDR3 residues: CASSAGNYGYTF. The CDR3 DNA is TGTGCCAGCAGCGCGGGCAACTATGGCTACACCTTC. Drawing the rest from reference TRBV7-8 and TRBJ1-2, the complete variable domain is GAGVSQSPRYKVAKRGQDVALRCDPISGHVSLFWYQQALGQGPEFLTYFQNEAQLDKSGLPSDRFFAERPEGSVSTLKIQRTQQEDSAVYLCASSAGNYGYTFGSGTRLTVV.